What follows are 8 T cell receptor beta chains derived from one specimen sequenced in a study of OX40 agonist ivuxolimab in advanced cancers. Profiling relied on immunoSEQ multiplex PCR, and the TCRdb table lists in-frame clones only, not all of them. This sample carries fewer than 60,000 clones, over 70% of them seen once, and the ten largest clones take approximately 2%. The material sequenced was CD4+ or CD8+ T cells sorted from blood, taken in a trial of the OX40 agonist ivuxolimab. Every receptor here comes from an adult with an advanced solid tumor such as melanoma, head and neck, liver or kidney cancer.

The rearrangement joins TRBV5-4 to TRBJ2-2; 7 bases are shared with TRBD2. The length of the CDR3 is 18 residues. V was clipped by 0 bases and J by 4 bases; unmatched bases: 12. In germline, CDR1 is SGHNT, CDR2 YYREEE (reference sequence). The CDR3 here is CASSLDRASGPFTGELFF. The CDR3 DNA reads TGTGCCAGCAGCTTGGACCGAGCTAGCGGACCATTCACCGGGGAGCTGTTTTTT.

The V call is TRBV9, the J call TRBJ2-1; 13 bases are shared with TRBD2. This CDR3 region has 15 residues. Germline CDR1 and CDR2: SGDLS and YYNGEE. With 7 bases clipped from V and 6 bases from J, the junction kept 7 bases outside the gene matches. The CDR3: CASGPLAGGGNEQFF. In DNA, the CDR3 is TGTGCCAGCGGCCCACTAGCGGGAGGGGGCAATGAGCAGTTCTTC. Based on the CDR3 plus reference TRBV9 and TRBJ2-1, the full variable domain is DSGVTQTPKHLITATGQRVTLRCSPRSGDLSVYWYQQSLDQGLQFLIQYYNGEERAKGNILERFSAQQFPDLHSELNLSSLELGDSALYFCASGPLAGGGNEQFFGPGTRLTVL.

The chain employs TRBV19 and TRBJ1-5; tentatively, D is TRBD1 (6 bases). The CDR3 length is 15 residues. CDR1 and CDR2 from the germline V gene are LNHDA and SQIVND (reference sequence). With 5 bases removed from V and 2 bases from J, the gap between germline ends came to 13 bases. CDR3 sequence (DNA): TGTGCCAGTAGTCCAGGACAGCATGGCAATCAGCCCCAGCATTTT. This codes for CASSPGQHGNQPQHF.

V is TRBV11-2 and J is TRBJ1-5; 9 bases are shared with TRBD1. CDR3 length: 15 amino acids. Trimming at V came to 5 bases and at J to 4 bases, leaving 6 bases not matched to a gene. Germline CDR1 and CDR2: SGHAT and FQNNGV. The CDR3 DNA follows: TGTGCCAGCAGCGCCTACAGGGGGCTTAATCAGCCCCAGCATTTT. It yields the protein CASSAYRGLNQPQHF.

The CDR3 sequence: CASSRLGAGGYNEQFF. CDR3 sequence (DNA): TGTGCCAGCAGCCGGCTTGGGGCGGGAGGCTACAATGAGCAGTTCTTC. V gene TRBV7-6 combines with J gene TRBJ2-1; 8 bases fit TRBD2. J lost 3 bases, V lost 5 bases, and 9 bases had no gene match. This CDR3 spans 16 amino acids. In germline, CDR1 is SGHVS, CDR2 FNYEAQ.

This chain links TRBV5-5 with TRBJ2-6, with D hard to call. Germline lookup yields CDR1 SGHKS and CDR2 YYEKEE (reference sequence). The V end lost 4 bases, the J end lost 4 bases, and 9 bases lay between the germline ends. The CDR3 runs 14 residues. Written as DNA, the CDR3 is TGTGCCAGCAGCGCCATGGTGGGGGCCAACGTCCTGACTTTC. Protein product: CASSAMVGANVLTF.

CDR3 protein: CASSLESNYGYTF. For the CDR3, the DNA is TGCGCCAGCAGCTTGGAGTCTAACTATGGCTACACCTTC. The chain employs TRBV5-1 and TRBJ1-2; no reliable D call. Trimming stripped 0 bases from V and 0 bases from J, with 3 bases between. The CDR3 is made up of 13 amino acids. In germline, CDR1 is SGHRS, CDR2 YFSETQ.

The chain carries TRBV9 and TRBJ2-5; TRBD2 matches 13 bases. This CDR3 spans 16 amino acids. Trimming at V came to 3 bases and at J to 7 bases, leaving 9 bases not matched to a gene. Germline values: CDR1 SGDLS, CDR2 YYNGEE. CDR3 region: CASSAHGLAGVGTQYF. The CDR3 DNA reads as TGTGCCAGCAGCGCCCACGGACTAGCGGGAGTTGGGACCCAGTACTTC. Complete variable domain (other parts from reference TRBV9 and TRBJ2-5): DSGVTQTPKHLITATGQRVTLRCSPRSGDLSVYWYQQSLDQGLQFLIQYYNGEERAKGNILERFSAQQFPDLHSELNLSSLELGDSALYFCASSAHGLAGVGTQYFGPGTRLLVL.